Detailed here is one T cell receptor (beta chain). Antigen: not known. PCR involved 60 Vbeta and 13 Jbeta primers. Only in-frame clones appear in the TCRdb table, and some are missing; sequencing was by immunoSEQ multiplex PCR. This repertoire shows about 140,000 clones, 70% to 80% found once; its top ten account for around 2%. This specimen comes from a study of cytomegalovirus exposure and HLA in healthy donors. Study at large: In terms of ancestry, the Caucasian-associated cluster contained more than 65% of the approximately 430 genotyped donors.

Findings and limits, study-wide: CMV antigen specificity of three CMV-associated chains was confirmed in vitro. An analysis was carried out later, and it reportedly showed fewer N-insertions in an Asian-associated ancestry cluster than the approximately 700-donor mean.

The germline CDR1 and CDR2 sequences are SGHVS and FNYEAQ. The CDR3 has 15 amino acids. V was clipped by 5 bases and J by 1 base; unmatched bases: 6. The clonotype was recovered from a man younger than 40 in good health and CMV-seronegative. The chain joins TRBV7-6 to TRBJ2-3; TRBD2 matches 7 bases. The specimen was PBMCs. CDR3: CASSLGGIRTDTQYF. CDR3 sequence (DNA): TGTGCCAGCAGCCTCGGGGGGATACGCACAGATACGCAGTATTTT.